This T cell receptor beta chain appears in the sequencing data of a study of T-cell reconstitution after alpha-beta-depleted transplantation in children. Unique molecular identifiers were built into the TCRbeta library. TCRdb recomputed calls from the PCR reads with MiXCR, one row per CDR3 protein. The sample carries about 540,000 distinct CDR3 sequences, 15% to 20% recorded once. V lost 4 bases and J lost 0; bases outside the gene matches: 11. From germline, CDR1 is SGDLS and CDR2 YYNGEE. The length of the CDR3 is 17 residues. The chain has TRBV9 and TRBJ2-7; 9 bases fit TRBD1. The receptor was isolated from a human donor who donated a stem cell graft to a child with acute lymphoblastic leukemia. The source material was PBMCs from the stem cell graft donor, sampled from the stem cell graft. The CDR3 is CASSPDRGAEISYEQYF. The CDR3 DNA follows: TGTGCCAGCAGCCCAGACAGGGGGGCGGAGATCTCCTACGAGCAGTACTTC.